A single sample gave rise to the 21 T cell receptor beta chains below, sequenced in a study of siplizumab effects on memory and regulatory T cells. The assay was immunoSEQ multiplex PCR, and TCRdb's table has in-frame clones only and misses some. Of 90,000 to 110,000 clones in the sample, about 93% are singletons; the top ten hold more than 0.3%. The material sequenced was CD4+ T cells sorted from blood. The source of these receptors is a human donor in good health.

CDR3 nucleotide sequence: TGCGCCAGCAGCTTCTACAGGGGGAACTATGAGCAGTACTTC. Translating gives CASSFYRGNYEQYF. The rearrangement joins TRBV5-1 to TRBJ2-7; 8 bases align to TRBD1. The V and J ends lost 2 bases and 7 bases, in that order; junction bases with no gene match: 8. The CDR3 sequence is 14 residues long. Per the germline V gene, CDR1 is SGHRS and CDR2 is YFSETQ.

The chain couples TRBV4-1 to TRBJ2-2; D not resolved. Trimming took 4 bases from V and 6 from J, leaving 9 bases between them. This CDR3 has 13 residues. Germline assignment: CDR1 MGHRA and CDR2 YSYEKL. The CDR3 loop is CASSLGEAGELFF. DNA of the CDR3: TGCGCCAGCAGCCTAGGCGAAGCCGGGGAGCTGTTTTTT.

The chain combines TRBV27 with TRBJ1-3; TRBD1 is a possible D gene (5 bases). CDR1 is MNHEY, CDR2 SMNVEV, per germline (reference sequence). This CDR3 has 15 residues. V was cut by 6 bases and J by 0 bases, with 12 bases left in between. The CDR3: CASSCDSHSGNTIYF. CDR3 DNA sequence: TGTGCCAGCAGCTGTGACAGCCACTCTGGAAACACCATATATTTT.

The chain employs TRBV6-1 and TRBJ1-2; D uncertain. The CDR3 is 11 amino acids. The V gene's germline CDR1 is MNHNS and CDR2 SASEGT. The V gene lost 8 bases and the J gene lost 4 bases, with 8 bases spanning the gap. CDR3 DNA sequence: TGTGCCAGCGAGGGATTCTATGGCTACACCTTC. It yields the protein CASEGFYGYTF.

V is TRBV20-1 and J is TRBJ2-2; D not certain. Between the trimmed V and J ends, which lost 5 bases and 7 bases, there was a span of 8 bases. This CDR3 spans 11 amino acids. CDR1 is DFQATT and CDR2 is SNEGSKA in the germline V gene (reference sequence). CDR3 sequence: CSAYEDGELFF. The CDR3 DNA is TGCAGTGCTTATGAGGACGGGGAGCTGTTTTTT.

This clone turned up a few times. The V and J genes are TRBV10-2 and TRBJ1-5; D is unclear. Deletions cut 2 bases from V and 2 bases from J, with 16 bases between. The V gene's germline CDR1 is WSHSY and CDR2 SAAADI. The CDR3 extends over 17 amino acids. Here the CDR3 reads CASSEGDTVDGNQPQHF. For the CDR3, the DNA is TGCGCCAGCAGTGAGGGTGACACCGTCGATGGCAATCAGCCCCAGCATTTT.

J is TRBJ2-5 and V is TRBV7-2; D perhaps matches TRBD2 (6 bases). The assigned J gene may be wrong: the sequence end matches TRBJ2-7 better. The CDR3 has 14 amino acids. Germline CDR1 and CDR2: SGHTA and FQGNSA. The CDR3 region is CASSARDFTYEQYF. CDR3 in DNA: TGTGCCAGCAGCGCCCGGGACTTTACCTACGAGCAGTACTTC.

The CDR3 DNA reads TGTGCCAGCAGCTTAGGAGGGGGCGGAAATGAGCAGTTCTTC. Its translation is CASSLGGGGNEQFF. The rearrangement uses TRBV7-2 and TRBJ2-1; 7 positions match TRBD1. The ends lost 1 base at V and 7 bases at J; junction bases unmatched: 4. Germline V gene sequence: CDR1 SGHTA, CDR2 FQGNSA. The CDR3 covers 14 residues.

The chain uses TRBV18 and TRBJ2-1, with TRBD1 matching over 12 bases. The CDR3 totals 16 residues. V dropped 5 bases and J dropped 8; count of bases not matched to a gene: 10. CDR1 is KGHSH and CDR2 is LQKENI in the germline V gene. The CDR3 is CASSATGTGGSDEQFF. The DNA of the CDR3 is TGTGCCAGCTCAGCAACCGGGACAGGGGGCTCGGATGAGCAGTTCTTC.

CDR3 sequence reads: CASCSTDTQYF. CDR3 bases: TGTGCCAGTTGCAGCACAGATACGCAGTATTTT. V usage is TRBV2 and J usage is TRBJ2-3; D remains ambiguous. V dropped 9 bases and J dropped 0 bases, with 4 bases sitting between them. The CDR3 loop spans 11 amino acids. In germline, CDR1 is SNHLY, CDR2 FYNNEI.

The J gene is TRBJ1-1, the V gene TRBV11-3; D not certain. Trimming took 2 bases from V and 7 from J, leaving 5 bases between them. The CDR3 runs 11 residues. Germline V lookup: CDR1 SGHNT, CDR2 YENEEA. The CDR3 protein is CASSLTSEAFF. CDR3 DNA: TGTGCCAGCAGCTTAACTAGTGAAGCTTTCTTT.

This chain links TRBV6-1 with TRBJ2-7; D ambiguous. The length of the CDR3 is 11 residues. V was shortened by 7 bases and J by 7 bases, with 11 bases between the two germline ends. The germline V gene has CDR1 MNHNS and CDR2 SASEGT. CDR3 sequence reads: CASTNTGEQYF. The CDR3 nucleotides read TGTGCCAGCACCAACACCGGGGAGCAGTACTTC.

The chain has TRBV4-2 and TRBJ2-1; 13 bases match TRBD2. V lost 1 base, J lost 9 bases, and 9 bases stayed unmatched. The CDR3 loop spans 17 amino acids. Germline V CDR1 and CDR2: LGHNA, YNFKEQ. The CDR3 DNA sequence: TGTGCCAGCAGCCAAGGGACTAGCGGGAGTTTCTGGGGTGAGCAGTTCTTC. This gives the protein CASSQGTSGSFWGEQFF.

The CDR3 nucleotides read TGTGCCAGCAGTTATTCGGCAGGGGTTCAGCCCCAGCATTTT. It codes for CASSYSAGVQPQHF. This sequence joins TRBV6-5 and TRBJ1-5; D possibly corresponds to TRBD1 (6 bases). Looked up from germline, CDR1 is MNHEY and CDR2 is SVGAGI. V was cut by 3 bases and J by 6 bases, with 12 bases left in between. This CDR3 has 14 amino acids.

The chain combines TRBV29-1 with TRBJ1-2; 11 bases line up with TRBD1. The V gene end was trimmed by 6 bases and the J gene end by 4 bases; junction bases not matched to a gene: 4. Germline V CDR1 and CDR2: SQVTM, ANQGSEA. This CDR3 is 13 amino acids long. CDR3 nucleotide sequence: TGCAGCGTGGGGACAGGGGGTATCTATGGCTACACCTTC. Protein: CSVGTGGIYGYTF.

This chain connects TRBV27 to TRBJ2-7, with D tentatively TRBD1 (6 bases). The CDR3 spans 14 residues. CDR1 and CDR2 from the germline V gene are MNHEY and SMNVEV (reference sequence). Trimming removed 5 bases at V and 3 bases at J, with 14 bases between. The CDR3 region is CASSDTGHNYEQYF. Written as DNA, the CDR3 is TGTGCCAGCAGTGATACGGGACACAACTACGAGCAGTACTTC.

The J gene is TRBJ2-3, the V gene TRBV18; D might be TRBD1 (6 bases). Germline V gene data show CDR1 as KGHSH and CDR2 as LQKENI. V lost 1 base to trimming and J lost 1 base, with 15 bases between them. The CDR3 sequence is 17 residues long. The CDR3 DNA sequence: TGTGCCAGCTCACCACAGACAGGTTCTGAGGGCACAGATACGCAGTATTTT. The encoded protein is CASSPQTGSEGTDTQYF.

The chain recombines TRBV9 with TRBJ2-7; 9 bases line up with TRBD1. The CDR3 has 15 amino acids. The germline V gene encodes CDR1 SGDLS and CDR2 YYNGEE. V shed 4 bases, J shed 6 bases, and the junction held 11 bases outside the gene matches. The CDR3 sequence: CASSHRPSTGGEQYF. The CDR3 DNA is TGTGCCAGCAGCCACCGACCTTCGACAGGGGGCGAGCAGTACTTC.

The gene calls are TRBV18 and TRBJ1-2; no clear D gene. Between the trimmed V and J ends, which lost 6 bases and 6 bases, there was a span of 11 bases. The CDR3 spans 12 residues. Germline V lookup: CDR1 KGHSH, CDR2 LQKENI. The CDR3 bases are TGTGCCAGCTCCCCGGTTCGAGATGGCTACACCTTC. The encoded protein is CASSPVRDGYTF.

This chain connects TRBV12-5 to TRBJ1-1, with no clear D. The CDR3 spans 15 residues. In germline, CDR1 is LGHNT, CDR2 FRNRAP. Trimming shortened V by 2 bases and J by 5 bases, and 15 bases separated the two germline ends. CDR3 sequence (DNA): TGTGCTAGTGGTTTGTCCGTCCGTCCCGGGACTGAAGCTTTCTTT. This sequence encodes CASGLSVRPGTEAFF.

The chain recombines TRBV5-8 with TRBJ2-3; 7 positions agree with TRBD1. The CDR3 totals 12 residues. The junction had 10 bases not matched to a gene; V was cut back by 4 bases and J by 14 bases. The V gene's germline CDR1 is SGHTS and CDR2 YDEGEE. CDR3 residues: CASSGDSSGLYF. In DNA, the CDR3 is TGTGCCAGCAGCGGGGACAGTTCGGGCCTGTATTTT. Looking up the rest from reference TRBV5-8 and TRBJ2-3 gives the full variable domain: EAGVTQSPTHLIKTRGQQATLRCSPISGHTSVYWYQQALGLGLQFLLWYDEGEERNRGNFPPRFSGRQFPNYSSELNVNALELEDSALYLCASSGDSSGLYFGPGTRLTVL.